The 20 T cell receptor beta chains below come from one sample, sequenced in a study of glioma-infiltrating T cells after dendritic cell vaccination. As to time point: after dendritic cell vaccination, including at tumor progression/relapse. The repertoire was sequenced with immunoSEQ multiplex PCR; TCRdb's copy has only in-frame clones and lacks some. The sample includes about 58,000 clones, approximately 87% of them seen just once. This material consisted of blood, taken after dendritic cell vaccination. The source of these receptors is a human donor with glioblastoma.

The CDR3 is CASKIGQAMNQPQHF. CDR3 DNA: TGTGCCAGTAAAATAGGTCAGGCGATGAATCAGCCCCAGCATTTT. The rearrangement uses TRBV19 and TRBJ1-5, with D hard to call. V lost 7 bases and J 4 bases, leaving 17 bases between the germline ends. CDR1 and CDR2 from the germline V gene are LNHDA and SQIVND (reference sequence). The CDR3 runs to 15 residues.

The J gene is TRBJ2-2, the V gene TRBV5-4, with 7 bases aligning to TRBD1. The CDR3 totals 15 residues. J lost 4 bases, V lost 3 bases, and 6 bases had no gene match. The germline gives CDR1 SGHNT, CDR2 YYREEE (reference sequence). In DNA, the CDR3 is TGTGCCAGCAGCTGGACGACAGGGTTCACCGGGGAGCTGTTTTTT. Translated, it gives CASSWTTGFTGELFF.

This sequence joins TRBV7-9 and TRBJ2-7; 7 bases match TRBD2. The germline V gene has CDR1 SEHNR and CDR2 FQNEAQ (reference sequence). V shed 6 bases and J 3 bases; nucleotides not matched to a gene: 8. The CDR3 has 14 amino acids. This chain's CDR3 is CASRFGGNHYEQYF. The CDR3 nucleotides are TGTGCCAGCAGGTTCGGGGGGAATCACTACGAGCAGTACTTC.

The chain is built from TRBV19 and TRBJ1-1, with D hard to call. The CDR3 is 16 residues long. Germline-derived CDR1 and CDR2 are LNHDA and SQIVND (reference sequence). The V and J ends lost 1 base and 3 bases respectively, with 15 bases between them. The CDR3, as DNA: TGTGCCAGTAGTATAGGGAGACCCCGACGAGACACTGAAGCTTTCTTT. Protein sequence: CASSIGRPRRDTEAFF.

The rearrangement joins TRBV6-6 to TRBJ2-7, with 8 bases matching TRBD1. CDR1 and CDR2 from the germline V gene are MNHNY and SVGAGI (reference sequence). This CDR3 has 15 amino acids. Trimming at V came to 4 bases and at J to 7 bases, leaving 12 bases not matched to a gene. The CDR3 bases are TGTGCCAGCAGTTTCCCAATAACAGGGGGTCAAGAGCAGTACTTC. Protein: CASSFPITGGQEQYF.

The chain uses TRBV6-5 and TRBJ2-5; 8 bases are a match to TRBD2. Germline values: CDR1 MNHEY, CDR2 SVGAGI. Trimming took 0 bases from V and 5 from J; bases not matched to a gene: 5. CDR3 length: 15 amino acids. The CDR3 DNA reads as TGTGCCAGCAGTTACTCGCCGGGGGGGCAGGAGACCCAGTACTTC. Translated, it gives CASSYSPGGQETQYF.

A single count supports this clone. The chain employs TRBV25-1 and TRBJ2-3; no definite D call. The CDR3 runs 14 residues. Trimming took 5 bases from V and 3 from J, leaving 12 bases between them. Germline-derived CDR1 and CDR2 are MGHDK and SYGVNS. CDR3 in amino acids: CASSPRVGTDTQYF. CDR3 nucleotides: TGTGCCAGCAGTCCCCGGGTCGGAACAGATACGCAGTATTTT.

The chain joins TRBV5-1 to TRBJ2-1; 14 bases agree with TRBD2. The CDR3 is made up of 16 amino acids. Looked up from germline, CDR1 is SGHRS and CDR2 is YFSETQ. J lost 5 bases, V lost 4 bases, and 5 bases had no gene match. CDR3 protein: CASSPRLAGGNNEQFF. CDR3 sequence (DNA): TGCGCCAGCAGCCCGCGACTAGCGGGGGGGAACAATGAGCAGTTCTTC.

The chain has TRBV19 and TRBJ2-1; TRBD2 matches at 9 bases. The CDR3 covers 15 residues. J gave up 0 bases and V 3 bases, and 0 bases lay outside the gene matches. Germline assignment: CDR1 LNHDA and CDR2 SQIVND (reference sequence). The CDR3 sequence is CASSISGGSYNEQFF. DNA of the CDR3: TGTGCCAGTAGTATTAGCGGGGGCTCCTACAATGAGCAGTTCTTC.

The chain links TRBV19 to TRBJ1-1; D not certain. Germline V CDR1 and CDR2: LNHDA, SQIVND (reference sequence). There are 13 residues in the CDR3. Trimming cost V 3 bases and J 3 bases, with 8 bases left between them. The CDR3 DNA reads TGTGCCAGTAGTATTGGTAGTTACACTGAAGCTTTCTTT. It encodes CASSIGSYTEAFF. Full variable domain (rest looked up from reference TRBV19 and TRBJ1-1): DGGITQSPKYLFRKEGQNVTLSCEQNLNHDAMYWYRQDPGQGLRLIYYSQIVNDFQKGDIAEGYSVSREKKESFPLTVTSAQKNPTAFYLCASSIGSYTEAFFGQGTRLTVV.

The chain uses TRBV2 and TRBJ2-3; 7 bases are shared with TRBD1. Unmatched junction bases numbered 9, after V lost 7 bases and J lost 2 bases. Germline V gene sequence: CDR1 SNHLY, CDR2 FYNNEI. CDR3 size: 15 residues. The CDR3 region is CASTKDRVFTDTQYF. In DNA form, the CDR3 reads TGTGCCAGCACAAAAGACAGGGTCTTCACAGATACGCAGTATTTT.

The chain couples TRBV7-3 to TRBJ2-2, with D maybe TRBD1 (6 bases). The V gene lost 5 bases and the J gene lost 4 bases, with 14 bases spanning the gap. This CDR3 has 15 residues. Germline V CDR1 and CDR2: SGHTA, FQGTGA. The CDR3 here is CASSRQGLGTGELFF. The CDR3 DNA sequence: TGTGCCAGCAGCCGGCAGGGGTTGGGCACCGGGGAGCTGTTTTTT.

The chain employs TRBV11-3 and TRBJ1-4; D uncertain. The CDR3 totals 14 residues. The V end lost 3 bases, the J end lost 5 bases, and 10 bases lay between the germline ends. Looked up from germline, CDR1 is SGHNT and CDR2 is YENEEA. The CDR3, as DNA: TGTGCCAGCAGCTTCAACGGTCTGAATGAAAAACTGTTTTTT. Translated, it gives CASSFNGLNEKLFF.

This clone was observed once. The CDR3 region has the DNA TGTGCCAGCAGTGAATTGTTGGGAGAGGTCCGCTACGAGCAGTACTTC. It yields the protein CASSELLGEVRYEQYF. The chain has TRBV6-1 and TRBJ2-7; perhaps TRBD2 as D (5 bases). The CDR3 length is 16 residues. Germline CDR1 reads MNHNS; CDR2 reads SASEGT. Trimming shortened V by 2 bases and J by 3 bases, and 17 bases separated the two germline ends.

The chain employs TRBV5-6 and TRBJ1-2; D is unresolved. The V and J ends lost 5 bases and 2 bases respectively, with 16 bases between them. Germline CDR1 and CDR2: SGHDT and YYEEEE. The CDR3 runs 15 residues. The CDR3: CASSSSSLENYGYTF. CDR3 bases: TGTGCCAGCAGTTCGTCGAGCCTAGAAAACTATGGCTACACCTTC.

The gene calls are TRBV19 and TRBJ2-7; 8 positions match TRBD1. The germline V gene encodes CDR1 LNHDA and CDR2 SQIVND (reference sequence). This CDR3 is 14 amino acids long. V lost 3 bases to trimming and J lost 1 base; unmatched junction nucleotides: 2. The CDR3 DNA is TGTGCCAGTAGTATGGGGACAGGATCCTACGAGCAGTACTTC. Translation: CASSMGTGSYEQYF.

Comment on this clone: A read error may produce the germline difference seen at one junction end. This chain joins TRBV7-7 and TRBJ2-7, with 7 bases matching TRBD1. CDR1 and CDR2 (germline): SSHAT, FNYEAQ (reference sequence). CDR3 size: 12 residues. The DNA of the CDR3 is TGTGCTAGCAGGGGACAGATCTACGAGCAGTACTTC. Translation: CASRGQIYEQYF.

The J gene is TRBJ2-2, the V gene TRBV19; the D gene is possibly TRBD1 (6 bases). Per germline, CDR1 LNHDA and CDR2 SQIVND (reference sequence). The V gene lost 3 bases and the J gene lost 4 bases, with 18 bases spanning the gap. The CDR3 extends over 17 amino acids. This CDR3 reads CASSMAYTGWGTGELFF. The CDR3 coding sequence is TGTGCCAGTAGTATGGCGTATACAGGGTGGGGCACCGGGGAGCTGTTTTTT. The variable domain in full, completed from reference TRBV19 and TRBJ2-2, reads DGGITQSPKYLFRKEGQNVTLSCEQNLNHDAMYWYRQDPGQGLRLIYYSQIVNDFQKGDIAEGYSVSREKKESFPLTVTSAQKNPTAFYLCASSMAYTGWGTGELFFGEGSRLTVL.

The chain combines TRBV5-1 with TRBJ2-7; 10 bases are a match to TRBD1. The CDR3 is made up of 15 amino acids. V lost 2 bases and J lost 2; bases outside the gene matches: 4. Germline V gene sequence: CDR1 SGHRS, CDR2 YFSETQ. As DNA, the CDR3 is TGCGCCAGCAGCTTAGCCGGGACAGGGGCCTACGAGCAGTACTTC. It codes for CASSLAGTGAYEQYF.

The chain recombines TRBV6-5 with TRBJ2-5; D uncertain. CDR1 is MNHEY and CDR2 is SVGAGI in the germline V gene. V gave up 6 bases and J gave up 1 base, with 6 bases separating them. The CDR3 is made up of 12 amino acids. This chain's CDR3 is CASSLAQETQYF. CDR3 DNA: TGTGCCAGCAGCCTGGCCCAAGAGACCCAGTACTTC.